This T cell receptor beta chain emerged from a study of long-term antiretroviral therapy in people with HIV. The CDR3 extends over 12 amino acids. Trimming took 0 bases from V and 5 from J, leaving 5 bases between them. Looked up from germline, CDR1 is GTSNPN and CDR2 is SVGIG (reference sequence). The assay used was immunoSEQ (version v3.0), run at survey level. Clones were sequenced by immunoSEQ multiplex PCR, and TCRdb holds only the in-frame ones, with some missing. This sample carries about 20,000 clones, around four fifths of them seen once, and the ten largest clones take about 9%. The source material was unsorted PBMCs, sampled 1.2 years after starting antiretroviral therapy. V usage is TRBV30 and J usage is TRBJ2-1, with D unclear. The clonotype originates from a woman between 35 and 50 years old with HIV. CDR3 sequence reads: CAWSVSHNEQFF. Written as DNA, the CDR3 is TGTGCCTGGAGTGTGTCACACAATGAGCAGTTCTTC.